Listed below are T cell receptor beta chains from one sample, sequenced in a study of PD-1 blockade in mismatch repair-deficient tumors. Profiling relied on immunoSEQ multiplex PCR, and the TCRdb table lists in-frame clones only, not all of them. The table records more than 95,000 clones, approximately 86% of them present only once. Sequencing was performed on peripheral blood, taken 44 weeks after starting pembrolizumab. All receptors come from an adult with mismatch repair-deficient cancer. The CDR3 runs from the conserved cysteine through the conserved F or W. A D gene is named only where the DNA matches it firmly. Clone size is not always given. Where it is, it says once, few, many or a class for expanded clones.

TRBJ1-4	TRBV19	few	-	CASRGANEKLFF	TGTGCCAGTAGAGGGGCTAATGAAAAACTGTTTTTT
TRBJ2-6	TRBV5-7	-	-	CASSLEGGAYSGANVLTF	TGTGCCAGCAGCTTGGAGGGGGGGGCATACTCTGGGGCCAACGTCCTGACTTTC
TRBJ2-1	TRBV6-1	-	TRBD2	CASCWTSGSSEQFF	TGTGCCAGCTGTTGGACTAGCGGGAGCTCTGAGCAGTTCTTC
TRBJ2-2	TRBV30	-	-	CAWKSLEGAVTGELFF	TGTGCCTGGAAAAGTTTGGAGGGGGCGGTCACCGGGGAGCTGTTTTTT
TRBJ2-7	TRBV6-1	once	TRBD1	CASSEGTGRTYEQYF	TGTGCCAGCAGTGAAGGGACAGGGAGGACCTACGAGCAGTACTTC
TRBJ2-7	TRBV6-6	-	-	CASTNGGSYEQYF	TGTGCCAGCACCAACGGGGGTTCCTACGAGCAGTACTTC
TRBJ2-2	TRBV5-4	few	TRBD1	CASSLDRGVTGELFF	TGTGCCAGCAGCTTAGACAGGGGTGTCACCGGGGAGCTGTTTTTT
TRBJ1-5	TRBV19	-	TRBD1	CATDRARGISNQPQHF	TGTGCCACCGACAGGGCGAGGGGAATAAGCAATCAGCCCCAGCATTTT
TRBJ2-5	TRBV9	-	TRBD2	CASSVVPTTSGRAQETQYF	TGTGCCAGCAGCGTAGTCCCCACCACTAGCGGGAGGGCCCAGGAGACCCAGTACTTC
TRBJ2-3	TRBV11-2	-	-	CASSPQRLSSTDTQYF	TGTGCCAGCAGCCCTCAACGACTCTCAAGCACAGATACGCAGTATTTT
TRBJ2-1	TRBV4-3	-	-	CASSQEVGAWAYNEQFF	TGCGCCAGCAGCCAAGAGGTAGGAGCGTGGGCCTACAATGAGCAGTTCTTC
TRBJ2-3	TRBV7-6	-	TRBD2	CASSLAGSGGVTDTQYF	TGTGCCAGCAGCTTAGCTGGTAGCGGGGGGGTCACAGATACGCAGTATTTT
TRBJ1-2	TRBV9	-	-	CASSSLKRGPYGYTF	TGTGCCAGCAGCTCCCTTAAGAGGGGTCCTTATGGCTACACCTTC
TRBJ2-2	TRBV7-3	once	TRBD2	CASSRTSGNTGELFF	TGTGCCAGCAGCCGGACTAGCGGAAACACCGGGGAGCTGTTTTTT
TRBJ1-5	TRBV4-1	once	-	CASSQDRLRAQPQHF	TGCGCCAGCAGCCAAGATAGACTAAGGGCTCAGCCCCAGCATTTT
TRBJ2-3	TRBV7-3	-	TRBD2	CASSSYGLAGTDTQYF	TGTGCCAGCAGCTCCTACGGACTAGCGGGCACAGATACGCAGTATTTT
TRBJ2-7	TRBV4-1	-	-	CASSQAQAGYSYEQYF	TGCGCCAGCAGCCAAGCGCAAGCGGGCTACTCCTACGAGCAGTACTTC
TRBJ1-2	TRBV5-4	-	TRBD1	CASIGGGAGGYTF	TGTGCCAGCATCGGAGGGGGCGCGGGTGGCTACACCTTC
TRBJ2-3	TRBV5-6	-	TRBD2	CASSLGSTSGRPSDTQYF	TGTGCCAGCAGTCTGGGGTCGACTAGCGGGAGGCCATCAGATACGCAGTATTTT
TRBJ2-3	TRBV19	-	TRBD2	CASSMGGAGADTQYF	TGTGCCAGTAGTATGGGAGGGGCGGGGGCAGATACGCAGTATTTT
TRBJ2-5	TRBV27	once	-	CASSPTQGGGETQYF	TGTGCCAGCAGCCCGACGCAGGGAGGTGGCGAGACCCAGTACTTC
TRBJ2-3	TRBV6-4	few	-	CASSERVTDTQYF	TGTGCCAGCAGTGAACGAGTCACAGATACGCAGTATTTT
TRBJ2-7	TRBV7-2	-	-	CASSSPTGPHEQYF	TGTGCCAGCAGCTCTCCGACGGGCCCCCACGAGCAGTACTTC
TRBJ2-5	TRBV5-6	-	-	CASSGRETQYF	TGTGCCAGCAGCGGCAGAGAGACCCAGTACTTC
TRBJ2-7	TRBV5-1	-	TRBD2	CASSTLAGGPRNGYF	TGCGCCAGCAGCACCTTAGCGGGAGGGCCTCGTAACGGATACTTC
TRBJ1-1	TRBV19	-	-	CASSKGVGTYMNTEAFF	TGTGCCAGTAGTAAAGGAGTGGGGACTTACATGAACACTGAAGCTTTCTTT
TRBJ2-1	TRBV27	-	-	CASSLGRGYNEQFF	TGTGCCAGCAGTTTGGGGAGGGGGTACAATGAGCAGTTCTTC
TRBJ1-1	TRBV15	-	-	CATSRGSVMNTEAFF	TGTGCCACCAGCAGAGGATCGGTTATGAACACTGAAGCTTTCTTT
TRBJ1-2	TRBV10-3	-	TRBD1	CAISESRRQGGGYTF	TGTGCCATCAGTGAGTCAAGGCGACAGGGGGGTGGCTACACCTTC
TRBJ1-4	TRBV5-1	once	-	CASSPTAVDEKLFF	TGCGCCAGCAGCCCGACGGCAGTTGATGAAAAACTGTTTTTT
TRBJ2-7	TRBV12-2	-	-	CASRSRHFTYEQYF	TGTGCAAGTCGCTCCCGACATTTCACCTACGAGCAGTACTTC
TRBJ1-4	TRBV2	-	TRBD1	CASSFTGGASEKLFF	TGTGCCAGCAGTTTCACAGGGGGCGCGAGTGAAAAACTGTTTTTT
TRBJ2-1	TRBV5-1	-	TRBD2	CASSWILAPNEQFF	TGCGCCAGCAGCTGGATACTAGCGCCCAATGAGCAGTTCTTC
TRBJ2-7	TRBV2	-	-	CASSYPGQGNSYEQYF	TGTGCCAGCAGTTATCCCGGACAAGGAAACTCCTACGAGCAGTACTTC
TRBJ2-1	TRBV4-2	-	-	CASSQGSSYNEQFF	TGTGCCAGCAGCCAAGGGAGCTCCTACAATGAGCAGTTCTTC
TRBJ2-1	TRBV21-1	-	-	CASSNREGTDSYNEQFF	TGTGCCAGCAGCAATCGGGAGGGGACGGACTCCTACAATGAGCAGTTCTTC
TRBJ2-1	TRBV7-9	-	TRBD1	CASRPRGPGQGSYNEQFF	TGTGCCAGCAGACCTCGGGGACCGGGACAGGGTTCCTACAATGAGCAGTTCTTC
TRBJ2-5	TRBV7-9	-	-	CASSLGKTGYETQYF	TGTGCCAGCAGCTTAGGTAAGACAGGATACGAGACCCAGTACTTC
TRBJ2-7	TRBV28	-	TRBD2	CASSRAGTSSFYEQYF	TGTGCCAGCAGCCGAGCCGGGACTAGCAGCTTCTACGAGCAGTACTTC
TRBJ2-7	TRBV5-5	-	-	CASSLTAGSYEQYF	TGTGCCAGCAGCTTGACAGCGGGCTCCTACGAGCAGTACTTC
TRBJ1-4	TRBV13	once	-	CASTLGQRFNEKLFF	TGTGCCAGCACCCTAGGACAGCGTTTTAATGAAAAACTGTTTTTT
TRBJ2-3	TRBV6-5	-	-	CASSYADWDTDTQYF	TGTGCCAGCAGTTACGCGGACTGGGACACAGATACGCAGTATTTT
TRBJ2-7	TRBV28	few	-	CASGGELYEQYF	TGTGCCAGCGGAGGTGAATTATACGAGCAGTACTTC
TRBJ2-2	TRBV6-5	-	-	CASSYDYITGELFF	TGTGCCAGCAGTTACGATTATATCACCGGGGAGCTGTTTTTT
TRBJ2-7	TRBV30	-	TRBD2	CAWRTAGANEQYF	TGTGCCTGGAGAACAGCGGGAGCCAACGAGCAGTACTTC
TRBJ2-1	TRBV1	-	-	CTSSPLAGGPYNEQFF	TGCACCAGCAGCCCCCTAGCGGGAGGGCCCTACAATGAGCAGTTCTTC
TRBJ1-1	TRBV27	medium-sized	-	CASSPSGGDMNTEAFF	TGTGCCAGCAGTCCTTCCGGCGGAGACATGAACACTGAAGCTTTCTTT
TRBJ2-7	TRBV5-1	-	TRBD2	CASSPRLAGGYEQYF	TGCGCCAGCAGCCCCCGACTAGCGGGAGGCTACGAGCAGTACTTC
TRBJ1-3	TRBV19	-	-	CASSPPGPGNTIYF	TGTGCCAGTAGCCCACCCGGGCCTGGAAACACCATATATTTT
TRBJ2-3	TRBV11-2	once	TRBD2	CASRRTSGTQDTQYF	TGTGCCAGTCGGAGGACTAGCGGTACACAAGATACGCAGTATTTT
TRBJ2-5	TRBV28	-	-	CASSLRTFQETQYF	TGTGCCAGCAGTTTAAGGACATTTCAAGAGACCCAGTACTTC
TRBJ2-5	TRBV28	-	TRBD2	CASSLAAQETQYF	TGTGCCAGCAGCCTAGCGGCCCAAGAGACCCAGTACTTC
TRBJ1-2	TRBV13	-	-	CASRDSSGSPFYGYTF	TGTGCCAGCAGAGACTCTTCAGGGTCCCCATTCTATGGCTACACCTTC
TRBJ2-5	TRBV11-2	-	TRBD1	CASSFDRVETQYF	TGTGCCAGCAGCTTCGACAGGGTAGAGACCCAGTACTTC
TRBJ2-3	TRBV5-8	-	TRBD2	CASSSGTSGRADSTDTQYF	TGTGCCAGCAGCTCCGGGACTAGCGGGAGGGCCGATAGTACAGATACGCAGTATTTT
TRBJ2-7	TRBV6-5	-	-	CASSYSIGSYEQYF	TGTGCCAGCAGTTATAGCATAGGGTCCTACGAGCAGTACTTC
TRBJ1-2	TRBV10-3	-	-	CAISGDNDGYTF	TGTGCCATCAGTGGCGACAACGACGGCTACACCTTC
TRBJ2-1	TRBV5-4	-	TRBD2	CASSDLAGGFGEQFF	TGTGCCAGCAGCGATCTAGCGGGAGGGTTTGGGGAGCAGTTCTTC
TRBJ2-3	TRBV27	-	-	CASSPTLDTQYF	TGTGCCAGCAGTCCTACTCTAGATACGCAGTATTTT